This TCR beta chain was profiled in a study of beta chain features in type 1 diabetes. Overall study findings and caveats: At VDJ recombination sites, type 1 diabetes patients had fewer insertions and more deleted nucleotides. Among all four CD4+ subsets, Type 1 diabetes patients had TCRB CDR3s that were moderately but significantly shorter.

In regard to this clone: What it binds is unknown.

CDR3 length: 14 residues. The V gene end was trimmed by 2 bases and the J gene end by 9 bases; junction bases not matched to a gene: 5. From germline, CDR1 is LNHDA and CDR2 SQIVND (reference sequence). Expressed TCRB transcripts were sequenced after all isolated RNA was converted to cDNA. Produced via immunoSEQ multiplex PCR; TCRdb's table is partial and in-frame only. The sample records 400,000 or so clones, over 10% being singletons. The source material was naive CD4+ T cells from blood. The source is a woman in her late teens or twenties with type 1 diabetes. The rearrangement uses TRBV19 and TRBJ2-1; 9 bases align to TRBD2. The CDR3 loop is CASSILAGDGEQFF. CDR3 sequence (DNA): TGTGCCAGTAGTATATTAGCGGGAGACGGTGAGCAGTTCTTC.